This T cell receptor beta chain was profiled in a study of T cells in narcolepsy (dated by TCRdb to 2017 to 2018). Describing the broader study: Patients with narcolepsy type 1 or type 2 (NT1, NT2) and healthy control donors were enrolled in the study. The study sought autoreactive T cells targeting hypocretin neuron self-antigens (hypocretin, TRIB2) in narcolepsy patients, using TCR Vbeta sequencing to track clonotypes in blood and CSF.

For TCR Vbeta sequencing, memory CD4+ T cells were sorted ex vivo from the peripheral blood of both healthy controls and narcolepsy patients. This clone showed up just once. Its antigen target is currently unknown. Germline and junction disagree at one end, which may indicate a read error. Study-wide conclusions, independent of this receptor: In plots comparing CSF and blood CD4+ T cell clonotypes from the same patient, HCRT-specific and TRIB2-specific autoreactive clonotypes were highlighted. No sequences matching autoreactive T cell clones were contained in some blood memory CD4+ repertoires from patients and controls. According to the report, autoreactive clonotypes were detected serially in the blood of the same patients and of different patients, but not in healthy controls. Numbers of sequenced blood memory CD4+ clonotypes were comparable, averaging approximately 40,000 in patients and approximately 34,000 in controls.

Preparation of the library involved the immunoSEQ multiplex PCR assay. The clones in this table, taken by TCRdb from immuneACCESS, are in-frame only. Not every clone is retained; where verified, under half of the shortfall comes from an unresolved V gene, and the cause of the rest is unknown. Present in this sample are about 35,000 clones, around 80% of which were seen just once. 1% to 1.2% of the sample is in the top ten clones. This sequence was found in a human donor in good health. Sequenced: memory (CD45RA-) CD4+ T cells from blood. This sample's cell subset or site label indicates: memory T cells sorted ex vivo from peripheral blood.

The CDR3 here reads CASSLGRTDNEQFF. The DNA sequence follows: TGCGCCAGCAGTTTGGGACGGACGGACAATGAGCAGTTCTTC. The sequence is built from TRBV5-1 and TRBJ2-1; the D gene could be either TRBD1 or TRBD2, each agreeing at 5 bases. Counted from cysteine to phenylalanine, this CDR3 has 14 amino acids. Only the CDR3 part of the read is kept: 42 bases, read in frame from the first base. Sequences SGHRS (CDR1) and YFSETQ (CDR2) are obtained from the germline V gene.